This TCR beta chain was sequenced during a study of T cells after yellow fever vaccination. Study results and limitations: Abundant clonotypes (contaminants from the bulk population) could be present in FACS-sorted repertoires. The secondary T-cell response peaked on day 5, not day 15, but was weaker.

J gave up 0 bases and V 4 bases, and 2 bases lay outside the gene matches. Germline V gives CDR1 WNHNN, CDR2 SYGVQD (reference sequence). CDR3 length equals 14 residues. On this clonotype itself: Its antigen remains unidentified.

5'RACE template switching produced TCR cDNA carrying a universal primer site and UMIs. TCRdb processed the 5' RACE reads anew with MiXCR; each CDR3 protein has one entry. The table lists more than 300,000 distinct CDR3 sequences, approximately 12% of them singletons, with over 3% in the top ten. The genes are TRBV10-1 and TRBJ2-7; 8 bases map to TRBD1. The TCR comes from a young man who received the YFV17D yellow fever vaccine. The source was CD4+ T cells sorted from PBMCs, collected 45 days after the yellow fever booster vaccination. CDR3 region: CASSGTGPSYEQYF. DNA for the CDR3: TGCGCCAGCAGTGGGACAGGGCCCTCCTACGAGCAGTACTTC.